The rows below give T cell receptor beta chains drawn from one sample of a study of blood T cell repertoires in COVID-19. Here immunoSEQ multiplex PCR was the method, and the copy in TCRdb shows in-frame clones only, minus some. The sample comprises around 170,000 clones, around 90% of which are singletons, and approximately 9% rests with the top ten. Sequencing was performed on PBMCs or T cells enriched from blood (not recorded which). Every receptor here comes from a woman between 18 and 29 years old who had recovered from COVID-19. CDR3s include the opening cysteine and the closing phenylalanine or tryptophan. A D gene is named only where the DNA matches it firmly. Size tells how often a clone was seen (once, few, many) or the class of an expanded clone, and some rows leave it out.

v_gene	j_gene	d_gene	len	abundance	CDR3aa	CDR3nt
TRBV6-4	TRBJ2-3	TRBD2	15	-	CASSEGLAGPDTQYF	TGTGCCAGCAGTGAGGGACTAGCGGGACCAGATACGCAGTATTTT
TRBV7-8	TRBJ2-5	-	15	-	CASSPPDGYQETQYF	TGTGCCAGCAGCCCCCCCGACGGGTACCAAGAGACCCAGTACTTC
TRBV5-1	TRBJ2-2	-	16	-	CASSYDLVGGTGELFF	TGCGCCAGCAGCTACGACTTGGTGGGGGGCACCGGGGAGCTGTTTTTT
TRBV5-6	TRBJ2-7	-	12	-	CASSLELYEQYF	TGTGCCAGCAGCTTGGAACTCTACGAGCAGTACTTC
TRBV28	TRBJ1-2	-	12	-	CASSFHRIGYTF	TGTGCCAGCAGTTTCCACAGGATTGGCTACACCTTC
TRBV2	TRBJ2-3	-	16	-	CASRSFGERSTDTQYF	TGTGCCAGCAGAAGTTTTGGCGAGCGGAGCACAGATACGCAGTATTTT
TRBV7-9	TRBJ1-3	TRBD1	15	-	CASSLKGQGASGVYF	TGTGCCAGCAGCTTAAAGGGACAGGGGGCGTCCGGAGTATATTTT
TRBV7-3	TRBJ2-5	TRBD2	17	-	CASSSLGLAGTQETQYF	TGTGCCAGCAGCTCCCTTGGTCTAGCGGGGACACAAGAGACCCAGTACTTC
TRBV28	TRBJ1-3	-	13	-	CASQTGLGNTIYF	TGTGCCAGCCAAACAGGGTTGGGAAACACCATATATTTT
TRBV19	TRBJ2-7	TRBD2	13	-	CASSIEGAGEQYF	TGTGCCAGTAGCATTGAGGGAGCGGGAGAGCAGTACTTC
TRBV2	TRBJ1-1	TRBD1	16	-	CASRTDRAESNTEAFF	TGTGCCAGCAGGACGGACAGGGCGGAATCAAACACTGAAGCTTTCTTT
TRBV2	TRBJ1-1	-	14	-	CASSPAGLSTEAFF	TGTGCCAGCAGTCCCGCCGGACTGAGCACTGAAGCTTTCTTT
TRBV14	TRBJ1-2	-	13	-	CASSQAGRIGYTF	TGTGCCAGCAGCCAAGCGGGAAGGATTGGCTACACCTTC
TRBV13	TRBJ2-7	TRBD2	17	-	CASTETGGLRPPYEQYF	TGTGCCAGCACCGAAACGGGAGGCCTAAGGCCTCCCTACGAGCAGTACTTC
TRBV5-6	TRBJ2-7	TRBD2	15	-	CASSLLAGGSYEQYF	TGTGCCAGCAGCTTGCTAGCGGGAGGGTCCTACGAGCAGTACTTC
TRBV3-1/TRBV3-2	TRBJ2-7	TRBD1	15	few	CASSQGGTVAYEQYF	TGTGCCAGCAGCCAAGGGGGGACAGTGGCCTACGAGCAGTACTTC
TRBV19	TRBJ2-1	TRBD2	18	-	CASSILPGLAGGYNEQFF	TGTGCCAGTAGTATCCTCCCGGGACTAGCGGGAGGGTACAATGAGCAGTTCTTC
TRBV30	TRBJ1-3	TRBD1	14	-	CAWSRDSAGNTIYF	TGTGCCTGGAGTCGGGACAGTGCTGGAAACACCATATATTTT
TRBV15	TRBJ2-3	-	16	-	CATSRSGGPRADTQYF	TGTGCCACCAGCAGATCCGGGGGGCCTAGGGCAGATACGCAGTATTTT
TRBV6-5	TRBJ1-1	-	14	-	CASSFGTPNTEAFF	TGTGCCAGCAGTTTTGGGACACCGAACACTGAAGCTTTCTTT
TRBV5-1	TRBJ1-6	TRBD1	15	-	CASSGGQGRNSPLHF	TGCGCCAGCAGCGGGGGACAGGGGCGAAATTCACCCCTCCACTTT
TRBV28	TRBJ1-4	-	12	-	CASMNLEGKLFF	TGTGCCAGCATGAATCTGGAGGGAAAACTGTTTTTT
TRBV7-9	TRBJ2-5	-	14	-	CASSLAQGQETQYF	TGTGCCAGCAGCTTAGCTCAGGGGCAGGAGACCCAGTACTTC
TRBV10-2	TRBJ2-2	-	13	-	CASSREDTGELFF	TGCGCCAGCAGCCGAGAGGACACCGGGGAGCTGTTTTTT
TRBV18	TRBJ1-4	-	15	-	CASSPRQMLNEKLFF	TGTGCCAGCTCACCCAGACAGATGCTTAATGAAAAACTGTTTTTT
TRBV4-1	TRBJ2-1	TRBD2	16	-	CASSQEAGVHWNEQFF	TGCGCCAGCAGCCAAGAAGCGGGAGTGCATTGGAATGAGCAGTTCTTC
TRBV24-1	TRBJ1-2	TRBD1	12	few	CASSSDRGGYTF	TGTGCCAGCTCCTCCGACAGGGGTGGCTACACCTTC
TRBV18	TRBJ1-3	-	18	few	CASSPSGPLVLSGNTIYF	TGTGCCAGCTCACCTTCAGGTCCCCTCGTCCTTTCTGGAAACACCATATATTTT
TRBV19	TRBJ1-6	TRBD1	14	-	CASTNGQGNSPLHF	TGTGCCAGTACAAATGGACAGGGAAATTCACCCCTCCACTTT
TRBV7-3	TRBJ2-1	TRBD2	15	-	CASSFLAGAPNEQFF	TGTGCCAGCAGCTTCCTAGCGGGAGCCCCCAATGAGCAGTTCTTC
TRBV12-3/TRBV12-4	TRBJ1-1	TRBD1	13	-	CASSLGTGGAGFF	TGTGCCAGCAGTTTGGGGACAGGGGGCGCAGGCTTCTTT
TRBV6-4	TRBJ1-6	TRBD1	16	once	CASRVESDRDRPPLHF	TGTGCCAGCAGGGTAGAATCGGACAGGGATCGTCCACCCCTCCACTTT
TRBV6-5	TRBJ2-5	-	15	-	CASCRAGATGETQYF	TGTGCCAGCTGCAGGGCGGGGGCCACGGGAGAGACCCAGTACTTC
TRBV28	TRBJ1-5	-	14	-	CASSLLQGGQPQHF	TGTGCCAGCAGTTTATTACAGGGTGGCCAGCCCCAGCATTTT
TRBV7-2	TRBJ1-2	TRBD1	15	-	CASSPGQGRNYGYTF	TGTGCCAGCAGCCCCGGACAGGGGCGTAACTATGGCTACACCTTC
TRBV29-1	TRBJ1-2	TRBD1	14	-	CSVDDGTGGYGYTF	TGCAGCGTTGATGACGGGACAGGGGGTTATGGCTACACCTTC
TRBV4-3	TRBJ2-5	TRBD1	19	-	CASSQEGGLTGWYQETQYF	TGCGCCAGCAGCCAAGAAGGTGGATTGACAGGGTGGTACCAAGAGACCCAGTACTTC
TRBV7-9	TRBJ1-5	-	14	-	CASSLAGSNQPQHF	TGTGCCAGCAGCTTGGCGGGTAGCAATCAGCCCCAGCATTTT
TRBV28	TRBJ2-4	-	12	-	CASMPATTVQYF	TGTGCCAGCATGCCCGCCACTACTGTTCAGTACTTC
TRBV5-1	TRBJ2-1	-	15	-	CASSSPIATTNEQFF	TGCGCCAGCAGCAGCCCCATAGCAACCACCAATGAGCAGTTCTTC